This T cell receptor beta chain is from a study of cytomegalovirus exposure and HLA in healthy donors. In regard to this clone: Its antigen is undetermined. Additional DNA sequences in this sample encode the identical CDR3.

CDR1 is MDHEN and CDR2 is SYDVKM in the germline V gene. Trimming pared 1 base from V and 4 bases from J, leaving 5 bases between. This CDR3 comprises 12 residues. The PCR made use of 60 Vbeta and 13 Jbeta primers. Repertoires were generated with immunoSEQ multiplex PCR, while TCRdb's copy carries only in-frame clones and drops some. The repertoire holds 150,000 to 250,000 clones, with about 82% as singletons. The study's findings and limits: The study had only CMV serostatus as immune exposure information. Presence/absence analyses assumed roughly uniform sequencing depth across donors.

V and J are TRBV28 and TRBJ2-7, with D tentatively TRBD1 (5 bases). Sequenced sample: PBMCs. The receptor's source is a woman aged 45-65 years in good health and CMV-seronegative. The CDR3 coding sequence is TGTGCCAGCAGTTTATCAGGGTACGAGCAGTACTTC. Translating gives CASSLSGYEQYF.